Sequencing of this T cell receptor beta chain was carried out in a study of blood T cell repertoires in COVID-19. As for the study in general: Sites in the United States, Italy and Spain provided acute and convalescent COVID-19 samples.

Germline V gives CDR1 MNHEY, CDR2 SVGAGI. The V segment lost 6 bases and the J segment 2 bases; nucleotides outside the gene matches: 7. The CDR3 length is 15 residues. Authors' analysis steps: Researchers report that nucleated cell counts were estimated from reference gene primer amplification. Clones were sequenced by immunoSEQ multiplex PCR, and TCRdb holds only the in-frame ones, with some missing. V and J calls and clone size come straight from that table; D and trimming were deduced from the DNA. The sample holds approximately 270,000 clones, approximately 89% seen once. Input material: peripheral blood. V is TRBV6-5 and J is TRBJ1-3, with 7 bases aligning to TRBD1. The source of this sequence is a man in his forties with active or convalescent COVID-19. CDR3 amino acids: CASSPDRFPGNTIYF. CDR3 coding DNA: TGTGCCAGCAGCCCGGACAGGTTCCCTGGAAACACCATATATTTT.